These T cell receptor beta chains were read from a single sample in a study of preoperative IRX-2 immunotherapy in early breast cancer. Method: immunoSEQ multiplex PCR; TCRdb's copy keeps in-frame clones and lacks some. Of over 35,000 clones in the sample, roughly 95% are singletons; the top ten hold around 1.5%. Sequencing used tumor tissue, obtained after IRX-2 immunotherapy. These receptors all come from a human donor with breast cancer. The CDR3 runs from the conserved cysteine through the conserved F or W. Each record gives: clone size, D gene, J gene, V gene, CDR3 protein, CDR3 DNA. D genes are given only for firm matches. The size field is filled for only some rows; it gives once, few, many or a size class.

NA,NA,TRBJ2-3,TRBV4-2,CASSQDQGEARDTQYF,TGTGCCAGCAGCCAAGACCAGGGTGAGGCACGAGATACGCAGTATTTT
once,TRBD2,TRBJ2-2,TRBV27,CASRLRGTSGDTGELFF,TGTGCCAGCAGACTTCGAGGGACTAGCGGTGACACCGGGGAGCTGTTTTTT
NA,NA,TRBJ1-2,TRBV7-2,CASSLPDGVDGYTF,TGTGCCAGCAGCTTACCCGACGGAGTAGATGGCTACACCTTC
NA,TRBD1,TRBJ1-1,TRBV6-5,CASSRRQGGNTEAFF,TGTGCCAGCAGCCGACGACAGGGCGGGAACACTGAAGCTTTCTTT
NA,NA,TRBJ2-1,TRBV18,CASSPLDASSYNEQFF,TGTGCCAGCTCACCCCTGGACGCGAGCTCCTACAATGAGCAGTTCTTC
NA,NA,TRBJ2-3,TRBV10-3,CAISAPGASSTDTQYF,TGTGCCATCAGTGCCCCGGGGGCCTCAAGCACAGATACGCAGTATTTT
few,TRBD2,TRBJ2-3,TRBV29-1,CSVGAGGTDTQYF,TGCAGCGTTGGGGCGGGAGGTACAGATACGCAGTATTTT
NA,TRBD1,TRBJ2-7,TRBV28,CASSPFRDRGDEQYF,TGTGCCAGCAGTCCATTCCGGGACAGAGGGGACGAGCAGTACTTC
NA,TRBD1,TRBJ1-4,TRBV7-9,CASTSGTGPEKLFF,TGTGCCAGCACCTCCGGGACAGGGCCTGAAAAACTGTTTTTT
NA,NA,TRBJ1-1,TRBV30,CAWTPGWSTEAFF,TGTGCCTGGACCCCGGGGTGGTCCACTGAAGCTTTCTTT
once,NA,TRBJ2-1,TRBV9,CASSGGETYNEQFF,TGTGCCAGCAGCGGGGGTGAAACCTACAATGAGCAGTTCTTC
NA,NA,TRBJ2-2,TRBV10-3,CAISELSGELFF,TGTGCCATCAGTGAGTTGTCCGGGGAGCTGTTTTTT
NA,NA,TRBJ2-3,TRBV21-1,CAIVRSGQGGTDTQYF,TGTGCCATTGTGCGATCCGGACAGGGAGGCACAGATACGCAGTATTTT
once,NA,TRBJ2-1,TRBV28,CASTFTMSTYNEQFF,TGTGCCAGCACATTCACCATGAGCACCTACAATGAGCAGTTCTTC
few,NA,TRBJ1-5,TRBV10-3,CAISDSGPNSNQPQHF,TGTGCCATCAGTGACTCAGGGCCCAATAGCAATCAGCCCCAGCATTTT
NA,TRBD2,TRBJ2-3,TRBV19,CASSILPGLAGYTDTQYF,TGTGCCAGTAGTATACTCCCGGGACTAGCGGGGTACACAGATACGCAGTATTTT
NA,NA,TRBJ1-6,TRBV4-3,CASSQGQFRDGGSPLHF,TGCGCCAGCAGCCAAGGTCAATTCCGGGACGGCGGTTCACCCCTCCACTTT
NA,NA,TRBJ2-3,TRBV5-4,CASSLQDSDTQYF,TGTGCCAGCAGCTTGCAGGATTCAGATACGCAGTATTTT
NA,NA,TRBJ2-1,TRBV5-4,CASVGEGGEQFF,TGTGCCAGCGTGGGTGAGGGGGGTGAGCAGTTCTTC
NA,NA,TRBJ2-1,TRBV9,CASSVDFAGKQFF,TGTGCCAGCAGCGTAGACTTCGCGGGAAAGCAGTTCTTC
NA,NA,TRBJ1-3,TRBV5-6,CASSSLGGDLGNTIYF,TGTGCCAGCAGTTCCTTGGGGGGCGACCTTGGAAACACCATATATTTT
NA,TRBD2,TRBJ2-2,TRBV9,CASSGWTSGNSNTGELFF,TGTGCCAGCAGCGGATGGACTAGCGGGAATTCGAACACCGGGGAGCTGTTTTTT
once,NA,TRBJ2-7,TRBV7-9,CASSAPRGGHTSYEQYF,TGTGCCAGCAGCGCCCCCCGGGGAGGACACACCTCCTACGAGCAGTACTTC
NA,TRBD2,TRBJ2-7,TRBV7-3,CASSQGGAQSEQYF,TGTGCCAGCAGCCAGGGAGGGGCCCAGTCCGAGCAGTACTTC
NA,NA,TRBJ2-7,TRBV27,CASSHRESGYEQYF,TGTGCCAGCAGCCACAGGGAATCGGGGTACGAGCAGTACTTC
NA,TRBD1,TRBJ2-7,TRBV5-6,CASSLEVGGGYEQYF,TGTGCCAGCAGCTTGGAGGTAGGGGGCGGCTACGAGCAGTACTTC